These 14 T cell receptor beta chains came from one sample sequenced in a study of control samples from healthy donors and cancer patients. Clones were read by immunoSEQ multiplex PCR, and TCRdb kept only the in-frame ones, dropping some. In the table there are roughly 160,000 clones, 96% of which are singletons. Source material: blood. Receptors were obtained from a woman aged 25 to 39 in good health.

This CDR3 reads CASSRIGNSPLHF. CDR3 in DNA: TGTGCCAGCAGTCGGATTGGGAATTCACCCCTCCACTTT. The J gene is TRBJ1-6, the V gene TRBV6-5; D is undetermined. Trimming removed 5 bases from V and 7 bases from J, with 9 bases in between. Germline V gene sequence: CDR1 MNHEY, CDR2 SVGAGI. This CDR3 comprises 13 residues.

This clone was counted a single time. The CDR3 nucleotides are TGCGCCAGCAGTGAGCAAGCGGGGGTGAATGAGCAGTTCTTC. Protein product: CASSEQAGVNEQFF. The chain is built from TRBV10-1 and TRBJ2-1; 8 bases fit TRBD2. Germline V gene lookup returns CDR1 WNHNN and CDR2 SYGVQD (reference sequence). Trimming removed 2 bases from V and 7 bases from J; junction bases left unmatched: 4. The length of the CDR3 is 14 residues.

The chain uses TRBV4-1 and TRBJ2-2, with D possibly TRBD1 on 6 matching bases. The CDR3 extends over 17 amino acids. Trimming pared 4 bases from V and 6 bases from J, leaving 21 bases between. Per the germline V gene, CDR1 is MGHRA and CDR2 is YSYEKL. The CDR3 loop reads CASSPLDRQAVAGELFF. CDR3 bases: TGCGCCAGCAGCCCCCTGGACAGACAAGCGGTAGCCGGGGAGCTGTTTTTT.

This sequence joins TRBV10-1 and TRBJ1-1, with 7 nucleotides matching TRBD1. The CDR3 length is 15 residues. Germline V gene sequence: CDR1 WNHNN, CDR2 SYGVQD (reference sequence). Trimming cost V 6 bases and J 7 bases; bases outside gene matches: 14. The CDR3: CASRQGGLIAGEAFF. CDR3 coding DNA: TGCGCCAGCAGACAAGGGGGCTTGATTGCGGGTGAAGCTTTCTTT.

The chain's CDR3 is CASSARGSGEKLFF. The CDR3 DNA reads as TGTGCCAGCAGCGCCAGGGGCTCGGGGGAAAAACTGTTTTTT. The V and J genes are TRBV3-1 (or the pseudogene TRBV3-2) and TRBJ1-4, with a possible D match to TRBD1 (6 bases). The CDR3 totals 14 residues. Per the germline V gene, CDR1 is LGHDT and CDR2 is YNNKEL (reference sequence). Trimming removed 5 bases at V and 8 bases at J, with 15 bases between.

The genes are TRBV11-1 and TRBJ1-5, with D tentatively TRBD1 (6 bases). Trimming shortened V by 3 bases and J by 4 bases, and 7 bases separated the two germline ends. This CDR3 comprises 13 residues. Germline V gene sequence: CDR1 SGHAT, CDR2 FQDESV (reference sequence). The CDR3 nucleotides read TGTGCCAGCAGCTTCGACAGGAATCAGCCCCAGCATTTT. Encoded protein: CASSFDRNQPQHF.

V usage is TRBV11-2 and J usage is TRBJ1-5; unclear D gene. Trimming pared 5 bases from V and 0 bases from J, leaving 11 bases between. The CDR3 extends over 15 amino acids. CDR1 and CDR2 (germline): SGHAT, FQNNGV. In nucleotides, the CDR3 is TGTGCCAGCAGCCCCGGGTCGGGTAGCAATCAGCCCCAGCATTTT. This codes for CASSPGSGSNQPQHF.

The gene calls are TRBV6-2 or TRBV6-3 and TRBJ2-1; D perhaps matches TRBD2 (5 bases). The V end was cut by 2 bases, the J end by 0 bases, with 14 bases between. CDR3 size: 17 residues. Germline V lookup: CDR1 MNHEY, CDR2 SVGEGT. Here the CDR3 reads CASSYSVAFSSYNEQFF. CDR3 in DNA: TGTGCCAGCAGTTACAGTGTAGCGTTTAGCTCCTACAATGAGCAGTTCTTC.

This clone came up once. Here the CDR3 DNA reads TGTGCCAGCAGGGGACTTGGGGACAATGAGCAGTTCTTC. It codes for CASRGLGDNEQFF. The gene calls are TRBV27 and TRBJ2-1, with D possibly matching TRBD2 (6 bases). The CDR3 has 13 residues. V gave up 6 bases and J gave up 5 bases, with 11 bases separating them. Germline loops: CDR1 MNHEY, CDR2 SMNVEV (reference sequence).

The rearrangement uses TRBV6-5 and TRBJ2-1; TRBD2 agrees at 10 bases. The CDR3 contains 15 residues. Germline values: CDR1 MNHEY, CDR2 SVGAGI. V shed 2 bases and J 5 bases; nucleotides not matched to a gene: 3. CDR3 sequence: CASSYGTSANNEQFF. The CDR3 DNA is TGTGCCAGCAGTTACGGGACTAGCGCCAACAATGAGCAGTTCTTC.

This chain connects TRBV5-6 to TRBJ1-1; D call uncertain. CDR1 and CDR2 (germline): SGHDT, YYEEEE. Trimming shortened V by 2 bases and J by 3 bases, and 14 bases separated the two germline ends. The CDR3 loop spans 15 amino acids. CDR3 coding DNA: TGTGCCAGCAGCTTTATACGCAGTGGGGACACTGAAGCTTTCTTT. The encoded protein is CASSFIRSGDTEAFF.

The genes are TRBV29-1 and TRBJ1-4, with D tentatively TRBD1 (6 bases). Germline-derived CDR1 and CDR2 are SQVTM and ANQGSEA. This CDR3 comprises 14 residues. The V and J ends lost 5 bases and 7 bases respectively, with 17 bases between them. Here the CDR3 reads CSVTTNRQVEKLFF. CDR3 nucleotide sequence: TGCAGCGTTACCACCAACCGACAGGTTGAAAAACTGTTTTTT.

The chain has TRBV4-2 and TRBJ1-2; D unresolved. Trimming took off 1 base at V and 4 bases at J, with 13 bases between the two ends. The germline gives CDR1 LGHNA, CDR2 YNFKEQ. There are 15 residues in the CDR3. CDR3 loop: CASSQGFIPGYGYTF. Here the CDR3 DNA reads TGTGCCAGCAGCCAAGGCTTCATCCCCGGCTATGGCTACACCTTC.

CDR3 residues: CASSRGTSGRRSSYNEQFF. The CDR3 nucleotides are TGTGCCAGCAGCCGCGGGACTAGCGGGAGAAGAAGCTCCTACAATGAGCAGTTCTTC. The chain recombines TRBV3-1 (or the pseudogene TRBV3-2) with TRBJ2-1, with 14 bases identical to TRBD2. CDR3 size: 19 residues. Losses at the gene ends were 4 bases for V and 0 bases for J; bases not matched to a gene: 8. Germline lookup yields CDR1 LGHDT and CDR2 YNNKEL (reference sequence).